This paragraph covers one T cell receptor (beta chain) sequence. Its antigen remains unknown. The data were taken from a study of T cell responses to AZD1222 COVID-19 vaccine. Study observations and caveats: Only six or seven AZD1222 recipients were seropositive at baseline. Targets within unmutated variant regions were reportedly found for nearly half of spike-specific TCRs. Breadth and depth of Spike-specific TCRs rose after two AZD1222 doses. A mostly white British donor set with more females was recruited, and clonal diversity was possibly underestimated.

The table came from immunoSEQ multiplex PCR; TCRdb's copy has only in-frame clones and leaves some out. This sample has roughly 180,000 clones, with approximately 93% found just once. Germline CDR1 reads SGHVS; CDR2 reads FQNEAQ. V lost 5 bases, J lost 4 bases, and 16 bases lay in between. This CDR3 spans 15 amino acids. The TCR originated in an adult who received the AZD1222 COVID-19 vaccine. Material: peripheral blood, obtained 28 days after the second AZD1222 dose. V gene TRBV7-8 combines with J gene TRBJ2-3, with D hard to call. The CDR3 loop is CASSRALPASDTQYF. The CDR3 coding sequence is TGTGCCAGCAGCAGGGCCCTCCCGGCGTCAGATACGCAGTATTTT. The full variable domain, rest sourced from reference TRBV7-8 and TRBJ2-3, is GAGVSQSPRYKVAKRGQDVALRCDPISGHVSLFWYQQALGQGPEFLTYFQNEAQLDKSGLPSDRFFAERPEGSVSTLKIQRTQQEDSAVYLCASSRALPASDTQYFGPGTRLTVL.